The 30 T cell receptor beta chains in this list originate from one sample, sequenced in a study of blood T cell repertoires in COVID-19 (TCRdb year 2020). Library creation used the immunoSEQ multiplex PCR assay. TCRdb provides this immuneACCESS table in a form limited to in-frame rearrangements. Some clones are lacking; in checked studies, under half of them reflect an unresolved V gene, and why the rest are absent is not known. Counted in this sample were some 260,000 clones; around 88% of them appeared once. The biggest ten clones account for about 5.9% of the sample. Sequencing input: peripheral blood. The receptors stem from a woman aged 25-40 years with COVID-19, enrolled during active disease.

The chain joins TRBV28 to TRBJ2-7, with 13 positions matching TRBD2. Per the germline V gene, CDR1 is MDHEN and CDR2 is SYDVKM. This CDR3 comprises 15 residues. With 4 bases clipped from V and 7 bases from J, the junction kept 7 bases outside the gene matches. CDR3 nucleotides: TGTGCCAGCAGTTCACCGGGACTAGCGGGGAGGGAGCAGTACTTC. Its protein is CASSSPGLAGREQYF.

J is TRBJ1-6 and V is TRBV19, with a tentative D call TRBD1 (6 bases). Trimming pared 3 bases from V and 12 bases from J, leaving 15 bases between. The CDR3 covers 14 residues. CDR1 and CDR2 (germline): LNHDA, SQIVND (reference sequence). CDR3 nucleotides: TGTGCCAGTAGTATGATGGGCCCAGGGGAACCCCTCCACTTT. It specifies CASSMMGPGEPLHF.

The V gene is TRBV6-5, the J gene TRBJ1-6; tentative D call: TRBD1 (5 bases). The germline CDR1 and CDR2 sequences are MNHEY and SVGAGI. V was shortened by 5 bases and J by 6 bases, with 14 bases between the two germline ends. The CDR3 has 15 residues. CDR3 sequence: CASSPTGGFNSPLHF. The CDR3 region has the DNA TGTGCCAGCAGTCCAACGGGGGGGTTTAATTCACCCCTCCACTTT.

V gene TRBV4-2 combines with J gene TRBJ1-6, with D perhaps TRBD1 (5 bases). The length of the CDR3 is 15 residues. The V gene lost 3 bases and the J gene lost 11 bases, with 17 bases spanning the gap. Germline-derived CDR1 and CDR2 are LGHNA and YNFKEQ. The CDR3 is CASSQPQGSLTPLHF. CDR3 sequence (DNA): TGTGCCAGCAGCCAGCCTCAGGGTAGTCTAACACCCCTCCACTTT.

The chain recombines TRBV7-2 with TRBJ2-3; 12 bases map to TRBD1. V dropped 3 bases and J dropped 6; count of bases not matched to a gene: 7. Germline CDR1 is SGHTA and CDR2 is FQGNSA. CDR3 length: 16 amino acids. CDR3 region: CASSFTGTGGADTQYF. Here the CDR3 DNA reads TGTGCCAGCAGCTTCACCGGGACAGGGGGCGCCGATACGCAGTATTTT.

The V gene is TRBV12-3 or TRBV12-4, the J gene TRBJ2-7; 9 bases are a match to TRBD1. With 7 bases clipped from V and 5 bases from J, the junction kept 6 bases outside the gene matches. The CDR3 consists of 13 residues. In DNA form, the CDR3 reads TGTGCCAGCACCACGGACAGGGGTAACGAGCAGTACTTC. This sequence encodes CASTTDRGNEQYF.

V gene TRBV4-2 combines with J gene TRBJ2-7; 7 positions agree with TRBD1. V shed 3 bases and J 0 bases; nucleotides not matched to a gene: 8. CDR3 length: 16 residues. The germline V gene encodes CDR1 LGHNA and CDR2 YNFKEQ. The CDR3 sequence: CASSHVGQAPSYEQYF. The CDR3 DNA is TGTGCCAGCAGCCACGTCGGACAGGCCCCCTCCTACGAGCAGTACTTC.

CDR3 residues: CARETQYF. DNA of the CDR3: TGTGCCCGGGAGACCCAGTACTTC. This rearrangement joins TRBV12-3 or TRBV12-4 to TRBJ2-5; unclear D gene. The CDR3 runs 8 residues. Between the trimmed V and J ends, which lost 11 bases and 5 bases, there was a span of 3 bases.

This rearrangement joins TRBV19 to TRBJ1-1; 8 bases are a match to TRBD1. The CDR3 is 14 amino acids. V shed 9 bases, J shed 0 bases, and the junction held 6 bases outside the gene matches. Germline CDR1 is LNHDA and CDR2 is SQIVND (reference sequence). CDR3 protein: CASKKTGVNTEAFF. In nucleotides, the CDR3 is TGTGCCAGCAAGAAGACAGGGGTGAACACTGAAGCTTTCTTT.

V is TRBV18 and J is TRBJ2-1, with 9 bases that match TRBD1. The CDR3 contains 15 residues. V dropped 8 bases and J dropped 1; count of bases not matched to a gene: 6. Germline CDR1 is KGHSH and CDR2 is LQKENI. The CDR3 region has the DNA TGTGCCAGCACCGTAGACAGGGGGTCCTACAATGAGCAGTTCTTC. Its protein is CASTVDRGSYNEQFF.

The rearrangement uses TRBV5-4 and TRBJ2-3; a weak D match, TRBD2 (5 bases). V lost 4 bases and J lost 5, with 20 bases in between. The CDR3 is 16 amino acids. Germline CDR1 reads SGHNT; CDR2 reads YYREEE (reference sequence). CDR3 DNA: TGTGCCAGCAGCGTCGCGGACTCCCCATCCAGAGATACGCAGTATTTT. Translation: CASSVADSPSRDTQYF.

This clone was seen more than once but under ten times. The chain employs TRBV6-1 and TRBJ2-1; possible D gene TRBD2, 6 bases. From germline, CDR1 is MNHNS and CDR2 SASEGT. The CDR3 has 16 residues. V was shortened by 2 bases and J by 0 bases, with 11 bases between the two germline ends. The CDR3 sequence is CASSEFSGSSYNEQFF. CDR3 nucleotide sequence: TGTGCCAGCAGTGAATTTAGCGGAAGCTCCTACAATGAGCAGTTCTTC.

The CDR3 nucleotides are TGTGCCAGCAGTGTGACTAGCGGGGGGGAAGAGACCCAGTACTTC. Translation: CASSVTSGGEETQYF. The V gene is TRBV6-4, the J gene TRBJ2-5, with 14 bases lining up with TRBD2. This CDR3 spans 15 amino acids. V lost 4 bases to trimming and J lost 3 bases; unmatched junction nucleotides: 1. Germline assignment: CDR1 MRHNA and CDR2 SNTAGT.

In its sample, this clone was seen once. The rearrangement joins TRBV6-6 to TRBJ2-1, with 10 nucleotides matching TRBD1. V lost 6 bases, J lost 6 bases, and 8 bases stayed unmatched. CDR3 length equals 15 residues. In germline, CDR1 is MNHNY, CDR2 SVGAGI (reference sequence). DNA of the CDR3: TGTGCCAGCAGAACCCCCGGGACAGGGGCCAATGAGCAGTTCTTC. Amino acids: CASRTPGTGANEQFF.

The chain links TRBV24-1 to TRBJ1-2; 9 nucleotides align to TRBD1. V lost 3 bases to trimming and J lost 8 bases; unmatched junction nucleotides: 6. CDR1 and CDR2 from the germline V gene are KGHDR and SFDVKD. This CDR3 has 14 residues. CDR3 loop: CATSDDDRGYGYTF. The CDR3 DNA follows: TGTGCCACCAGTGATGATGACAGGGGGTACGGCTACACCTTC.

The chain uses TRBV5-4 and TRBJ2-1, with 16 bases that match TRBD2. The germline gives CDR1 SGHNT, CDR2 YYREEE (reference sequence). The CDR3 totals 20 residues. Unmatched junction bases numbered 10, after V lost 3 bases and J lost 1 base. As DNA, the CDR3 is TGTGCCAGCAGCTCACCTCTACCGGGACTAGCGGGAGGGTCCTACAATGAGCAGTTCTTC. It encodes CASSSPLPGLAGGSYNEQFF.

This sequence joins TRBV6-5 and TRBJ2-1; TRBD1 might be the D (8 bases). CDR3 length: 14 amino acids. CDR1 and CDR2 from the germline V gene are MNHEY and SVGAGI. V shed 9 bases and J shed 8 bases, with 20 bases lying between them. The CDR3 nucleotides read TGTGCCAGTAACAGAGTACAGGGGGGGGATGAGCAGTTCTTC. Amino acids: CASNRVQGGDEQFF.

The chain uses TRBV24-1 and TRBJ1-2, with a weak D call TRBD1 (5 bases). Trimming cost V 3 bases and J 4 bases, with 14 bases left between them. In germline, CDR1 is KGHDR, CDR2 SFDVKD. The CDR3 has 15 residues. The CDR3, as DNA: TGTGCCACCAGTGATCCGGACATAGATGGCTATGGCTACACCTTC. It codes for CATSDPDIDGYGYTF.

This chain links TRBV6-5 with TRBJ2-7; 10 positions agree with TRBD1. The length of the CDR3 is 12 residues. Germline assignment: CDR1 MNHEY and CDR2 SVGAGI. V dropped 4 bases and J dropped 9; count of bases not matched to a gene: 3. In DNA, the CDR3 is TGTGCCAGCAGTTCCTGGACAGGGGGGCAGTACTTC. Protein product: CASSSWTGGQYF.

This clone was recorded once. The chain carries TRBV3-1 (or the pseudogene TRBV3-2) and TRBJ2-1; TRBD1 is a possible D gene (5 bases). Deletions cut 5 bases from V and 6 bases from J, with 11 bases between. The CDR3 covers 13 residues. Germline V gives CDR1 LGHDT, CDR2 YNNKEL (reference sequence). CDR3 residues: CASSIRGGNEQFF. The DNA of the CDR3 is TGTGCCAGCAGCATAAGGGGTGGCAATGAGCAGTTCTTC.

This chain connects TRBV10-2 to TRBJ2-7; D is undetermined. The CDR3 length is 12 residues. Germline lookup yields CDR1 WSHSY and CDR2 SAAADI. Trimming left V 5 bases short and J 3 bases short, with 8 bases between. CDR3 DNA: TGCGCCAGCAGTAACAGAAACTACGAGCAGTACTTC. It is translated as CASSNRNYEQYF.

V is TRBV5-4 and J is TRBJ2-7; tentatively, D is TRBD1 (6 bases). Trimming pared 4 bases from V and 4 bases from J, leaving 15 bases between. Germline CDR1 and CDR2: SGHNT and YYREEE (reference sequence). This CDR3 is 14 amino acids long. In DNA form, the CDR3 reads TGTGCCAGCAGCCAGGGGCCCGACACTTACGAGCAGTACGTC. Amino acid sequence: CASSQGPDTYEQYV.

This chain joins TRBV6-2 or TRBV6-3 and TRBJ1-6; 7 bases align to TRBD1. Per germline, CDR1 MNHEY and CDR2 SVGEGT. Trimming took 6 bases from V and 3 from J; bases not matched to a gene: 8. The CDR3 sequence is 16 residues long. CDR3 sequence: CASSRRDSIYNSPLHF. In nucleotides, the CDR3 is TGTGCCAGCAGCCGGCGGGACAGCATCTATAATTCACCCCTCCACTTT.

The chain recombines TRBV19 with TRBJ2-5, with 14 bases aligning to TRBD2. Germline CDR1 and CDR2: LNHDA and SQIVND (reference sequence). CDR3 length: 16 residues. V lost 3 bases to trimming and J lost 5 bases; unmatched junction nucleotides: 5. This CDR3 reads CASSMTSGGAGETQYF. In DNA, the CDR3 is TGTGCCAGTAGTATGACTAGCGGGGGGGCCGGGGAGACCCAGTACTTC.

The chain joins TRBV7-8 to TRBJ2-7; D not resolved. V gave up 5 bases and J gave up 3 bases, with 5 bases separating them. This CDR3 spans 11 amino acids. Per germline, CDR1 SGHVS and CDR2 FQNEAQ. CDR3 residues: CASSTDYEQYF. The CDR3 nucleotides are TGTGCCAGCAGCACTGACTACGAGCAGTACTTC.

CDR3 nucleotides: TGTGCCAGCAGTGTAGAGGGACTAGCGGGAAACAATGAGCAGTTCTTC. Protein product: CASSVEGLAGNNEQFF. This chain links TRBV2 with TRBJ2-1; 13 bases align to TRBD2. The CDR3 is 16 residues long. CDR1 is SNHLY and CDR2 is FYNNEI in the germline V gene. After removal of 4 bases from V and 5 bases from J, the junction contained 5 bases not matched to a gene.

V and J are TRBV19 and TRBJ1-5; D is perhaps TRBD1 (5 bases). The CDR3 extends over 14 amino acids. Germline V gene sequence: CDR1 LNHDA, CDR2 SQIVND (reference sequence). The V and J ends lost 6 bases and 3 bases respectively, with 12 bases between them. In DNA form, the CDR3 reads TGTGCCAGTAGGTGGGCCAGGGACAATCAGCCCCAGCATTTT. Translation gives CASRWARDNQPQHF.

This sequence joins TRBV11-3 and TRBJ2-1; 10 bases are a match to TRBD2. CDR1 and CDR2 from the germline V gene are SGHNT and YENEEA. The CDR3 covers 15 residues. J gave up 8 bases and V 5 bases, and 9 bases lay outside the gene matches. CDR3 protein: CASSLGLASGDEQFF. DNA of the CDR3: TGTGCCAGCAGCCTGGGACTAGCGTCCGGTGATGAGCAGTTCTTC.

V gene TRBV11-2 combines with J gene TRBJ2-3, with 12 bases that match TRBD2. From germline, CDR1 is SGHAT and CDR2 FQNNGV. The trim removed 1 base at V and 1 base at J, leaving 9 bases unmatched. There are 19 residues in the CDR3. Here the CDR3 DNA reads TGTGCCAGCAGCTTAGGGGGCCCTCGGACTAGCGGGGGCACAGATACGCAGTATTTT. Translation: CASSLGGPRTSGGTDTQYF.

The genes are TRBV4-3 and TRBJ1-1; D is perhaps TRBD1 (5 bases). V was trimmed by 1 base and J by 5 bases, leaving 14 bases between them. CDR1 and CDR2 from the germline V gene are LGHNA and YSLEER. The CDR3 loop spans 15 amino acids. CDR3 region: CASSQGRGRRTEAFF. The CDR3 DNA reads as TGCGCCAGCAGCCAAGGGCGGGGCCGGCGGACTGAAGCTTTCTTT.